This T cell receptor beta chain was captured by sequencing in a study of T cell repertoires in cytomegalovirus infection. Looking at the study overall: Matching HLA type, along with CMV infection, was indicated by public TCR beta signatures. General study findings and limits: Frequencies of public TCR beta families were cumulated, and this identified carriers of CMV plus the relevant HLA. Clonotype analysis showed dominance of the ex vivo response by HLA-C-restricted CMV-specific TCR beta clonotypes.

CDR3 length equals 16 residues. V shed 2 bases and J 4 bases; nucleotides not matched to a gene: 8. The germline gives CDR1 LGHNA, CDR2 YNFKEQ. At least ten counts were recorded for this clonotype. Antigen: not known. TCRdb recomputed calls from the reads with MiXCR, one row per CDR3 protein. The table shows a few hundred thousand distinct CDR3 sequences, with about a sixth occurring only once. J is TRBJ2-5 and V is TRBV4-2, with TRBD1 matching 9 bases. The TCR was taken from a human donor in good health (CMV status not recorded). Some clones in this sample may be carry-over from other donors' samples. Sequenced input: CD8+ T cells from PBMCs. The CDR3 nucleotides are TGTGCCAGCAGCCAACCGCGGGGACAGGGAGGAGAGACCCAGTACTTC. Its protein is CASSQPRGQGGETQYF.